The next 20 T cell receptor beta chains were all read from a single sample in a study of control samples from healthy donors and cancer patients. Clones were read by immunoSEQ multiplex PCR, and TCRdb kept only the in-frame ones, dropping some. The table lists about 120,000 clones, 88% of them singletons. The sample comprised blood. These receptors originate from a woman between 65 and 79 years old in good health.

The chain has TRBV5-8 and TRBJ2-3, with unresolved D. Trimming removed 4 bases at V and 10 bases at J, with 19 bases between. Looked up from germline, CDR1 is SGHTS and CDR2 is YDEGEE. The CDR3 covers 14 residues. CDR3 region: CASSLVKSDGAQYF. The DNA for the CDR3 is TGTGCCAGCAGCCTAGTAAAATCGGACGGTGCGCAGTATTTT. Looking up the rest from reference TRBV5-8 and TRBJ2-3 gives the full variable domain: EAGVTQSPTHLIKTRGQQATLRCSPISGHTSVYWYQQALGLGLQFLLWYDEGEERNRGNFPPRFSGRQFPNYSSELNVNALELEDSALYLCASSLVKSDGAQYFGPGTRLTVL.

The chain links TRBV11-2 to TRBJ1-1; possibly TRBD1 for D (5 bases). There are 13 residues in the CDR3. V was clipped by 4 bases and J by 4 bases, with 10 bases between them. Per the germline V gene, CDR1 is SGHAT and CDR2 is FQNNGV. Here the CDR3 reads CASSSGFGTEAFF. CDR3 coding DNA: TGTGCCAGCAGCTCAGGGTTTGGCACTGAAGCTTTCTTT.

The CDR3 is CASSLSSTGYNEQFF. CDR3 nucleotides: TGTGCCAGCAGCTTATCTTCGACAGGGTACAATGAGCAGTTCTTC. This chain joins TRBV7-3 and TRBJ2-1, with 7 bases identical to TRBD1. The ends lost 2 bases at V and 4 bases at J; junction bases unmatched: 5. Germline V CDR1 and CDR2: SGHTA, FQGTGA. This CDR3 region has 15 residues.

V and J are TRBV12-5 and TRBJ2-5, with D tentatively TRBD2 (5 bases). The CDR3 spans 15 residues. CDR1 LGHNT and CDR2 FRNRAP come from the germline V gene. V shed 1 base and J shed 1 base, with 10 bases lying between them. The DNA of the CDR3 is TGTGCTAGTGGTTTGGCCGGAGGAATCCAAGAGACCCAGTACTTC. It is translated as CASGLAGGIQETQYF.

This CDR3 reads CASSLGDKNIQYF. CDR3 nucleotide sequence: TGTGCCAGCAGCTTAGGGGATAAAAACATTCAGTACTTC. The chain links TRBV7-9 to TRBJ2-4; D gene uncertain. This CDR3 has 13 amino acids. Trimming removed 1 base at V and 4 bases at J, with 5 bases between. Germline CDR1 is SEHNR and CDR2 is FQNEAQ (reference sequence).

CDR3 coding DNA: TGCAGCGCCCGGCAGGCAGATACGCAGTATTTT. It codes for CSARQADTQYF. The chain links TRBV29-1 to TRBJ2-3; D is uncertain. The CDR3 is made up of 11 amino acids. V lost 7 bases to trimming and J lost 4 bases, with 9 bases between them. The V gene's germline CDR1 is SQVTM and CDR2 ANQGSEA.

The chain combines TRBV9 with TRBJ1-4; D gene ambiguous. CDR3 length: 14 residues. V lost 4 bases, J lost 4 bases, and 11 bases lay in between. The germline CDR1 and CDR2 sequences are SGDLS and YYNGEE. CDR3 nucleotides: TGTGCCAGCAGCAGAATGGGGAGTAATGAAAAACTGTTTTTT. It encodes CASSRMGSNEKLFF.

This chain connects TRBV3-1 (or the pseudogene TRBV3-2) to TRBJ2-2; D not resolved. The germline V gene encodes CDR1 LGHDT and CDR2 YNNKEL (reference sequence). The CDR3 is made up of 15 amino acids. Trimming took off 2 bases at V and 6 bases at J, with 13 bases between the two ends. This CDR3 reads CASSQFYPDPGELFF. For the CDR3, the DNA is TGTGCCAGCAGCCAATTTTATCCAGACCCCGGGGAGCTGTTTTTT.

The V call is TRBV6-5, the J call TRBJ2-7, with 8 bases identical to TRBD1. The V segment lost 4 bases and the J segment 5 bases; nucleotides outside the gene matches: 13. Germline V gene sequence: CDR1 MNHEY, CDR2 SVGAGI. The CDR3 runs to 16 residues. The CDR3 loop is CASSSPHGQGDHEQYF. DNA for the CDR3: TGTGCCAGCAGTTCGCCCCACGGACAGGGAGATCACGAGCAGTACTTC.

The rearrangement links TRBV2 to TRBJ2-1; 10 nucleotides line up with TRBD1. V shed 9 bases, J shed 4 bases, and the junction held 9 bases outside the gene matches. This CDR3 comprises 15 residues. Per the germline V gene, CDR1 is SNHLY and CDR2 is FYNNEI. The CDR3, as DNA: TGTGCCAGGAGCCCCGGGACAGGGGTTTACAATGAGCAGTTCTTC. The encoded protein is CARSPGTGVYNEQFF.

This chain connects TRBV6-1 to TRBJ2-3, with a weak D call TRBD1 (6 bases). This CDR3 is 15 amino acids long. Germline loops: CDR1 MNHNS, CDR2 SASEGT. Between the trimmed V and J ends, which lost 8 bases and 1 base, there was a span of 16 bases. CDR3 sequence (DNA): TGTGCCAGCCGGACAACAGGGTTGGGCACAGATACGCAGTATTTT. It codes for CASRTTGLGTDTQYF.

The chain employs TRBV12-3 or TRBV12-4 and TRBJ2-1; unclear D gene. V dropped 6 bases and J dropped 9 bases, with 12 bases sitting between them. The CDR3 totals 12 residues. The DNA for the CDR3 is TGTGCCAGCAGCCTACTTAGGATTGAGCAGTTCTTC. Residues: CASSLLRIEQFF.

This rearrangement joins TRBV5-6 to TRBJ2-7; tentative D call: TRBD1 (7 bases). Trimming cost V 0 bases and J 0 bases, with 16 bases left between them. Per the germline V gene, CDR1 is SGHDT and CDR2 is YYEEEE. This CDR3 contains 17 residues. CDR3 nucleotide sequence: TGTGCCAGCAGCTTGGGGCACCAGGGGGGTCTCTCCTACGAGCAGTACTTC. Translated, it gives CASSLGHQGGLSYEQYF.

The rearrangement links TRBV5-4 to TRBJ1-3; D is perhaps TRBD1 (6 bases). CDR1 is SGHNT and CDR2 is YYREEE in the germline V gene (reference sequence). CDR3 size: 15 residues. The V end was cut by 4 bases, the J end by 3 bases, with 14 bases between. This CDR3 is CASSQGGGLGNTIYF. CDR3 coding DNA: TGTGCCAGCAGCCAAGGAGGGGGGCTTGGAAACACCATATATTTT.

The chain combines TRBV19 with TRBJ1-4; a possible D gene is TRBD1 (6 bases). The CDR3 is made up of 14 amino acids. Germline V gives CDR1 LNHDA, CDR2 SQIVND (reference sequence). V gave up 5 bases and J gave up 8 bases, with 15 bases separating them. This chain's CDR3 is CASSLQGAAEKLFF. The CDR3 region has the DNA TGTGCCAGTAGTCTACAGGGAGCGGCGGAAAAACTGTTTTTT.

The rearrangement links TRBV2 to TRBJ1-5; D gene uncertain. V dropped 4 bases and J dropped 0 bases, with 7 bases sitting between them. Germline V gene sequence: CDR1 SNHLY, CDR2 FYNNEI. This CDR3 region has 14 residues. CDR3 sequence reads: CASSGRNSNQPQHF. CDR3 DNA sequence: TGTGCCAGCAGTGGCCGGAATAGCAATCAGCCCCAGCATTTT.

The rearrangement links TRBV5-1 to TRBJ1-3; D may be TRBD1 (5 bases). The CDR3 length is 13 residues. The ends were cut back, 0 bases at V and 7 bases at J, with 8 bases in the middle. Germline V gene data show CDR1 as SGHRS and CDR2 as YFSETQ. The CDR3 sequence is CASSLEAGNTIYF. The CDR3 DNA reads as TGCGCCAGCAGCTTGGAGGCAGGGAACACCATATATTTT. Using reference TRBV5-1 and TRBJ1-3 for the parts outside the CDR3, the full variable domain is KAGVTQTPRYLIKTRGQQVTLSCSPISGHRSVSWYQQTPGQGLQFLFEYFSETQRNKGNFPGRFSGRQFSNSRSEMNVSTLELGDSALYLCASSLEAGNTIYFGEGSWLTVV.

The chain couples TRBV19 to TRBJ1-2; weak D call: TRBD1 (6 bases). The ends were cut back, 3 bases at V and 8 bases at J, with 16 bases in the middle. The length of the CDR3 is 14 residues. The germline V gene encodes CDR1 LNHDA and CDR2 SQIVND (reference sequence). CDR3 protein: CASSISRGGGGYTF. The CDR3 DNA reads as TGTGCCAGTAGTATTTCCAGGGGCGGGGGAGGCTACACCTTC.

The J gene is TRBJ1-1, the V gene TRBV18; D gene unclear. From germline, CDR1 is KGHSH and CDR2 LQKENI. The CDR3 sequence is 13 residues long. The V end was cut by 8 bases, the J end by 4 bases, with 14 bases between. In DNA, the CDR3 is TGTGCCAGCCTGGAGGGTCGAGGCACTGAAGCTTTCTTT. As protein: CASLEGRGTEAFF. Together with reference TRBV18 and TRBJ1-1, the CDR3 gives the full variable domain: NAGVMQNPRHLVRRRGQEARLRCSPMKGHSHVYWYRQLPEEGLKFMVYLQKENIIDESGMPKERFSAEFPKEGPSILRIQQVVRGDSAAYFCASLEGRGTEAFFGQGTRLTVV.

The chain is built from TRBV6-2 or TRBV6-3 and TRBJ2-3; 8 bases are shared with TRBD2. The CDR3 runs to 18 residues. The trim removed 6 bases at V and 0 bases at J, leaving 14 bases unmatched. Germline V gene sequence: CDR1 MNHEY, CDR2 SVGEGT. DNA for the CDR3: TGTGCCAGCAGCCCTAAACCCCCGACTAGCGCGAGCACAGATACGCAGTATTTT. This translates into CASSPKPPTSASTDTQYF.